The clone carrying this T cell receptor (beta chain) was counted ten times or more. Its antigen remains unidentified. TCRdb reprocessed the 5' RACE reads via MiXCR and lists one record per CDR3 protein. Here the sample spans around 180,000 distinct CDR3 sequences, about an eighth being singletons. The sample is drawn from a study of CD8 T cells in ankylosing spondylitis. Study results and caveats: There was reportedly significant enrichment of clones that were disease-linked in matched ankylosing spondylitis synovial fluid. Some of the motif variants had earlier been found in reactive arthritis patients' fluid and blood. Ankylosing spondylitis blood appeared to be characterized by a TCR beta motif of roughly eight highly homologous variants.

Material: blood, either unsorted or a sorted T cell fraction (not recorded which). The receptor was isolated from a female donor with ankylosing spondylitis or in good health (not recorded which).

The CDR3 loop is CASSLPEGRKFYEQYF. As DNA, the CDR3 is TGTGCCAGCAGCTTACCTGAGGGGAGAAAGTTCTACGAGCAGTACTTC. This chain connects TRBV7-8 to TRBJ2-7; TRBD1 or TRBD2 may be the D gene (5 bases each). The ends were cut back, 2 bases at V and 3 bases at J, with 17 bases in the middle. This CDR3 spans 16 amino acids. Germline assignment: CDR1 SGHVS and CDR2 FQNEAQ.